This TCR beta chain was observed in a study of early T cells in non-severe SARS-CoV-2 infection. The CDR3 extends over 12 amino acids. V lost 4 bases and J lost 6, with 10 bases in between. In germline, CDR1 is SEHNR, CDR2 FQNEAQ (reference sequence). One entry per CDR3 protein, called by TCRdb with MiXCR from the 5' RACE reads. The profile shows around 77,000 distinct CDR3 sequences, around 12% of them singletons. This clonotype was seen ten or more times. The source material was whole blood, sampled at baseline. This TCR was recovered from an adult who was a healthcare worker with PCR-confirmed SARS-CoV-2 infection or an uninfected control (not recorded which). The donor label of this sample is uncertain. The chain links TRBV7-9 to TRBJ2-7, with D possibly TRBD1 on 6 matching bases. In DNA, the CDR3 is TGTGCCAGCAGCTCACAGGGACGCGAGCAGTACTTC. Translated: CASSSQGREQYF.